The present TCR beta chain was sequenced within a study of brain T cells in children with intractable seizures. The method was immunoSEQ multiplex PCR; TCRdb's version includes in-frame clones alone and lacks a portion of them. The data show about 350,000 clones, nearly 95% seen once. The time point: blood from clinic visit 5 months post-surgery; TSC patient then seizure free. Only cases whose brain tissue showed the highest T cell transcript signatures were sequenced. Germline assignment: CDR1 SGHRS and CDR2 YFSETQ. The junction had 18 bases not matched to a gene; V was cut back by 4 bases and J by 5 bases. The CDR3 totals 17 residues.

The TCR was taken from a boy in the first two years of life with tuberous sclerosis and intractable seizures. This chain joins TRBV5-1 and TRBJ2-7; 7 bases match TRBD1. Specimen: peripheral blood, collected around 5 months after surgery. CDR3 loop: CASSLRATGASSHEQYF. CDR3 in DNA: TGCGCCAGCAGCCTCAGGGCCACAGGGGCATCATCTCACGAGCAGTACTTC.